The present TCR beta chain was sequenced within a study of T cells expressing NK-cell markers. General study points: It remained uncertain whether the expanded NKG2C+ T cell clones were specific for HCMV antigens.

TCRdb processed the 5' RACE reads again and assigns one entry to each CDR3 protein, with no DNA. The sample table includes over 250,000 distinct CDR3 sequences. Remarks on this clonotype: Its antigen is currently unknown.

The CDR3 spans 14 residues. CDR1 and CDR2 (germline): SQVTM, ANQGSEA. This clonotype was sampled from a woman aged 18-70 years in good health. This chain links TRBV29-1 with TRBJ2-3. Specimen: blood T cells: a sorted CD56 or NKG2C T cell subset, CD4+ or CD8+ T cells, or bulk PBMC T cells (not recorded which). CDR3 loop: CSVDGVASTDTQYF.